This T cell receptor (beta chain) comes out of a study of glioma-infiltrating T cells after dendritic cell vaccination (dated by TCRdb to 2016 to 2018). As for the study more broadly: The cohort comprised around 15 glioblastoma patients from Phase I and II dendritic cell vaccination trials, 9 newly diagnosed and 6 with recurrent disease. Between 2003 and 2012, the patients were given dendritic cell vaccination pulsed with autologous tumor lysate. The vaccine consisted of monocyte-derived dendritic cells cultured approximately seven days with IL-4 and GM-CSF, then pulsed overnight with autologous tumor lysate. Three intradermal dendritic cell vaccine injections were administered to patients at biweekly intervals in the arm below the axilla. In glioblastoma patients vaccinated with dendritic cells, deep sequencing of TCR beta CDR3 regions served to measure tumor-infiltrating lymphocyte content and to compare repertoires between tumor and blood. Survival after dendritic cell vaccination was correlated with TCR sequencing metrics such as TIL content and the overlap between tumor and blood repertoires.

TCRB CDR3 regions were amplified from 1.5 to 2.5 ug genomic DNA, or all available DNA if less, using the immunoSEQ assay. The multiplex PCR relied on 60 forward primers for TCR V beta segments and 13 reverse primers for J beta segments. To estimate the number of reads per starting template, synthetic control templates were added to each sample at limiting dilution. The Illumina HiSeq System generated 87 bp sequencing reads. The source study handled its data this way. PCR and sequencing errors were removed by a nearest neighbor algorithm that merged closely related sequences. TCR overlap was defined as the percentage of unique tumor TCR beta sequences that were also found in the peripheral blood of the same patient. TCRdb limited this immuneACCESS table to in-frame rearrangements with V and J called. A share of clones is missing; checked studies link under half to unresolved V genes, and the rest is unexplained. V and J calls and clone size come straight from that table; D and trimming were deduced from the DNA. This sample is represented by around 97,000 clones; roughly four fifths of them were singletons. The top ten clonotypes cover around 12% of the sample.

Note on this clone: Its antigen specificity is not known. Base qualities are missing; no much larger clone stands one base away.

To be selected, patients needed enough residual fresh-frozen tumor tissue and more than two years of available survival data. An isocitrate dehydrogenase mutation was not carried by any of the glioblastoma patients, although molecular status was otherwise variable. PBMC were collected before vaccination, two weeks after the third vaccination, and at tumor progression if tumor progression occurred. The Qiagen DNeasy Blood extraction Kit was used for extraction of genomic DNA. Points the paper makes about the study in general: Longer time to progression and overall survival after dendritic cell vaccination were predicted by higher estimated pretreatment TIL content. The cohort was small and heterogeneous, only a few patients had full blood and tumor sets, and even fewer had initial-recurrent tumor pairs. TCR clonality showed no direct relationship with survival, which suggests that a diverse polyclonal response may matter. The TCR overlap response model with three groups was called speculative and said to need prospective validation.

The clonotype originates from a human donor with glioblastoma. Material: blood, obtained before dendritic cell vaccination.

The nucleotides are TGCGCCAGCAGCCAAGATAGGGGAGGAGCGGAATATAGCACAGATACGCAGTATTTT. Its amino acids are CASSQDRGGAEYSTDTQYF. The sequence links TRBV4-3 to TRBJ2-3; TRBD2 is possibly the D segment (6 matching bases). The V and J ends are trimmed by 0 bases and 0 bases, leaving 19 bases between them. Counted from cysteine to phenylalanine, this CDR3 has 19 amino acids. The kept DNA is CDR3 alone, 57 bases in frame from the first base. The germline V gene yields LGHNA for CDR1 and YSLEER for CDR2.